This T cell receptor (beta chain) is drawn from a study of spatial heterogeneity in lung cancer. Study information: The correlation between TCR transcript counts in tumor regions and a T cell module score from matched bulk RNA-seq was strong.

This clonotype was counted at least ten times. Its antigen is not identified. Time point indicated: sample taken at primary tumor resection. Whole RNA, which was extracted from tumor, nontumor lung tissue or frozen PBMC, was sequenced without any cell sorting. Every molecule of TCR cDNA had its own unique molecular identifier. TCRdb re-called the 5' RACE reads through MiXCR, storing one row per CDR3 protein. The table includes about 2,000 distinct CDR3 sequences, around 2.8% detected once. This CDR3 contains 13 residues. Trimming pared 7 bases from V and 4 bases from J, leaving 13 bases between. Regarding the study as a whole: Approximate estimated coverage of tumor T cells amounted to around 6.3% for alpha and 13% for beta chains. Counts that tracked tumor mutation counts were those of expanded intratumoral alpha and beta TCRs.

The source was lung tumor tissue, collected at surgery. This sequence joins TRBV12-3 or TRBV12-4 and TRBJ1-1; no clear D. This TCR derives from a female donor with early-stage non-small cell lung cancer. In nucleotides, the CDR3 is TGTGCCAGCATCAGTGTGGTCGGCACTGAAGCTTTCTTT. Its protein is CASISVVGTEAFF.